This T cell receptor beta chain was sequenced in a study of T cells in Graves' hyperthyroidism and ophthalmopathy. The study's findings and limits: Ophthalmopathy was model-predicted a median around 6.7 months pre-onset.

Authors of the study amplified TCR beta CDR3 regions from RNA transcripts. In the first-round RT-PCR of the TCR CDR3, the HTBI primer set was used. TCRdb re-called the multiplex PCR reads through MiXCR, storing one row per CDR3 protein. This sample yields some 570,000 distinct CDR3 sequences, of which approximately 14% are seen a single time; over 6% belongs to the top ten. As to this clonotype: Its specificity is unknown. A single base separates this from a much larger clone, so it may be a read error.

Germline V CDR1 and CDR2: MGHRA, YSYEKL. The CDR3 is 17 amino acids. The TCR originated in a woman between 18 and 30 years old with Graves' ophthalmopathy. The sequencing input was blood. V and J are TRBV4-1 and TRBJ2-2; D not certain. The chain's CDR3 is CASSPVAVLRNAGELFF. CDR3 bases: TGCGCCAGCAGCCCAGTAGCAGTGTTGCGGAACGCCGGGGAGCTGTTTTTT.